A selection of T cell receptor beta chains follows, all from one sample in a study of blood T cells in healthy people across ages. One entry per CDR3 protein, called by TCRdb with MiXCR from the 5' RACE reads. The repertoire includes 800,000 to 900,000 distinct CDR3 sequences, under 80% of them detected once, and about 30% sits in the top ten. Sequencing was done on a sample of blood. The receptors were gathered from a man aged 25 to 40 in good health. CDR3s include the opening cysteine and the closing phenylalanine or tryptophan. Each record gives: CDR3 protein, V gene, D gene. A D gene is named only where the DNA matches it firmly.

CASGDTTYEQYF,TRBV5-1,-
CSARAVDEQYF,TRBV20-1,-
CASSRGLVVDTQYF,TRBV4-3,TRBD2
CASSPVPEEKLFF,TRBV9,-
CASSTTGYEQYF,TRBV28,-
CSASPSQRYEQYF,TRBV20-1,-
CASSAGGLSDTEAFF,TRBV9,-
CAISNRLAQETQYF,TRBV10-3,TRBD2
CASSVLPTGVPETQYF,TRBV5-6,-
CSVWELGLSYEQYF,TRBV29-1,-
CASSYSPPRGRQETQYF,TRBV6-5,-
CSAGAALYSREQYF,TRBV20-1,-
CASTLGGGSYEQYF,TRBV12-3/TRBV12-4,TRBD2
CGVEDLPSGVNEQFF,TRBV29-1,TRBD2
CSVVGVGTGEETQYF,TRBV29-1,TRBD1
CASSPSSGGESYNEQFF,TRBV12-3/TRBV12-4,TRBD2
CASLLRVDEQFF,TRBV12-3/TRBV12-4,-
CASSFAGQGYGYTF,TRBV7-9,TRBD1
CSGRLQGKAFF,TRBV29-1,-
CAAGGVLKAYEQYF,TRBV6-5,-
CASALQSGANVLTF,TRBV27,-
CAGSYSSRGPYEQYF,TRBV6-5,-
CASKTEFTDTQYF,TRBV2,-
CSARRDTAQYF,TRBV20-1,-
CASSPEQGPGGYTF,TRBV5-1,-
CASSDTEHRGNNSPLHF,TRBV3-1,TRBD1
CASSAHPQGIDTQYF,TRBV7-3,-
CSRVARETQYF,TRBV20-1,-
CASSSLPDGEGKLFF,TRBV7-2,-
CASSLTGGLDKNIQYF,TRBV7-3,TRBD2
CSAQPGGRLGEQYF,TRBV20-1,TRBD1
CASSQVFGGTNTGELFF,TRBV4-2,TRBD2
CASTLIQEIQYF,TRBV12-3/TRBV12-4,-
CASSVGQSGEVAKNIQYF,TRBV9,-
CSVEPMGQYTGELFF,TRBV29-1,TRBD1
CASSPQRRSAEAFF,TRBV12-3/TRBV12-4,-
CSAYQNTEAFF,TRBV20-1,-
CASSIAVDTQYF,TRBV5-6,-
CASSPGGRAGGIYNEQFF,TRBV7-9,TRBD2
CASSPRYYEQYF,TRBV12-3/TRBV12-4,-
CASRRPGLHQETQYF,TRBV11-2,-
CASSPPSGNSPLHF,TRBV28,-
CASSLGLEDTQYF,TRBV7-3,-
CASHQGRGTDTQYF,TRBV6-6,-
CASSYREQFF,TRBV28,-
CASRPTGGKTTNEKLFF,TRBV6-6,TRBD1
CASRLPGQQETQYF,TRBV6-5,TRBD1
CASSLWAVADTQYF,TRBV7-2,-
CASSHGLVGETQFF,TRBV11-3,TRBD2
CASSRNDLAHEQFF,TRBV6-5,-
CASRLTLRGYNSPLHF,TRBV6-5,-
CASSQAMTSGSTDTQYF,TRBV4-1,TRBD2
CASTPGQAPNYGYTF,TRBV2,TRBD1
CSATRGQGEQYF,TRBV20-1,TRBD1
CSAMTDANYGYTF,TRBV29-1,-
CASHPGRLNYGYTF,TRBV28,-
CASSLVLGANEQFF,TRBV5-1,-